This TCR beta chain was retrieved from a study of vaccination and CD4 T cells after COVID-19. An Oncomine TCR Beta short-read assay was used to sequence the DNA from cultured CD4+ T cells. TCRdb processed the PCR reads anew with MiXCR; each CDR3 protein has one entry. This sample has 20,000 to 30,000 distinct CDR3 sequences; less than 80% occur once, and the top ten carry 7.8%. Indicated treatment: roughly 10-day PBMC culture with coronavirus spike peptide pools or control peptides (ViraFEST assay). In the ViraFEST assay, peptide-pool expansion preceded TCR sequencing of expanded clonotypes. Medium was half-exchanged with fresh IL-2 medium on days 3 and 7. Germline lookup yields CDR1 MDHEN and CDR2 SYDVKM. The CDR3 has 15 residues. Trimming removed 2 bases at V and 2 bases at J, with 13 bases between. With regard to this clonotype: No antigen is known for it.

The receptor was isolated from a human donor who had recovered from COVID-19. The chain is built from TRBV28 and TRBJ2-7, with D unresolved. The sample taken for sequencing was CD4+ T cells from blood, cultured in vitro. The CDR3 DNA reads TGTGCCAGCAGTTTAACCTCCCCGGTAACCTACGAGCAGTACTTC. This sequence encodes CASSLTSPVTYEQYF.